Reported below is one T cell receptor (beta chain). CDR1 is MDHEN and CDR2 is SYDVKM in the germline V gene. V lost 3 bases to trimming and J lost 9 bases; unmatched junction nucleotides: 10. The CDR3 consists of 15 residues. The table came from immunoSEQ multiplex PCR; TCRdb's copy has only in-frame clones and leaves some out. This sample has about 150,000 clones; approximately 88% occur once, and the top ten carry about 5.2%. This sample is drawn from a study of blood T cell repertoires in COVID-19. Study-level background: COVID-19 samples collected from the United States, Italy and Spain covered acute and convalescent phases. In each case, the material was cDNA or gDNA derived from T cells, B-cell-depleted T cells, or PBMCs.

Cohort assignment relied on participant-reported clinical history. Each exposed participant met a COVID-19 case in the 2 weeks preceding study entry. The chain carries TRBV28 and TRBJ1-5, with 8 positions matching TRBD1. Material: PBMCs or T cells enriched from blood (not recorded which). The TCR comes from a man between 65 and 85 years old who had been exposed to COVID-19. The DNA of the CDR3 is TGTGCCAGCAGTTTGCCTGGGACAGGAGGGTCGCCCCAGCATTTT. Its protein is CASSLPGTGGSPQHF.